The 3 T cell receptor beta chains below all came from one sample that was sequenced in a study of OX40 agonist ivuxolimab in advanced cancers. Profiled with immunoSEQ multiplex PCR; TCRdb holds only in-frame clones, not every one. The sample includes about 46,000 clones, roughly four fifths of them seen just once. Here the sequenced sample was CD4+ or CD8+ T cells sorted from blood, taken in a trial of the OX40 agonist ivuxolimab. The receptors derive from an adult with an advanced solid tumor such as melanoma, head and neck, liver or kidney cancer.

The chain joins TRBV5-4 to TRBJ2-1, with D tentatively TRBD1 (6 bases). V lost 6 bases and J 2 bases, leaving 15 bases between the germline ends. The CDR3 is 15 residues long. Germline CDR1 and CDR2: SGHNT and YYREEE (reference sequence). This CDR3 reads CASTQSGHTYNEQFF. The CDR3 nucleotides read TGTGCCAGCACCCAATCGGGACACACCTACAATGAGCAGTTCTTC.

The chain couples TRBV7-3 to TRBJ1-5; D gene ambiguous. CDR1 and CDR2 from the germline V gene are SGHTA and FQGTGA. The ends were cut back, 5 bases at V and 7 bases at J, with 9 bases in the middle. CDR3 length: 12 amino acids. CDR3: CASSRPGQPQHF. The CDR3 nucleotides read TGTGCCAGCAGCCGACCGGGGCAGCCCCAGCATTTT.

This clone occurred a few times. The chain combines TRBV6-5 with TRBJ1-3; D gene unclear. Per germline, CDR1 MNHEY and CDR2 SVGAGI. The CDR3 is 15 amino acids. V lost 2 bases and J lost 2, with 10 bases in between. The CDR3 nucleotides are TGTGCCAGCAGTTACGGGCCGGGTGCTGGAAACACCATATATTTT. Amino acids: CASSYGPGAGNTIYF.